The rows below give T cell receptor beta chains drawn from one sample of a study of blood T cell repertoires in COVID-19. This table comes from immunoSEQ multiplex PCR, and its TCRdb copy is limited to in-frame clones, with some not included. The repertoire holds roughly 140,000 clones, around 81% seen once, with roughly 8.3% in the top ten. The sample consisted of peripheral blood. Source of these receptors: a human donor with acute or convalescent COVID-19. The donor label of this sample is uncertain. The CDR3 runs from the conserved cysteine through the conserved F or W. The order of the fields is clone size, J gene, D gene, V gene, CDR3 DNA, CDR3 protein. D genes are given only for firm matches. Clone size is stated in some rows and not others, as once, few, many or a class when expanded.

-,TRBJ2-2,TRBD1,TRBV11-2,TGTGCCAGCAGCGCACCGGGGACAGTCTTAAACACCGGGGAGCTGTTTTTT,CASSAPGTVLNTGELFF
-,TRBJ1-5,-,TRBV6-5,TGTGCCAGCAGTTCAGGGGAAAAACAGCCCCAGCATTTT,CASSSGEKQPQHF
-,TRBJ1-1,-,TRBV19,TGTGCCAGTAGTATTCCCGGGTATACTGAAGCTTTCTTT,CASSIPGYTEAFF
-,TRBJ1-1,-,TRBV11-1,TGTGCCAGCAGCTTCTTGAGGGAGAACACTGAAGCTTTCTTT,CASSFLRENTEAFF
-,TRBJ2-1,TRBD1,TRBV7-9,TGTGCCAGCCGCCCCCCGCGGTTCTCAGGGGGTGAGCAGTTCTTC,CASRPPRFSGGEQFF
-,TRBJ1-1,TRBD1,TRBV3-1/TRBV3-2,TGTGCCAGCAGCCAACCCGGACAGGGCTCGAACACTGAAGCTTTCTTT,CASSQPGQGSNTEAFF
-,TRBJ2-7,TRBD1,TRBV27,TGTGCCACGGCCCGGGACAGGTTCCACGAGCAGTACTTC,CATARDRFHEQYF
-,TRBJ2-7,-,TRBV7-8,TGTGCCAGCAGCTTAGAAGGACACTCATACGAGCAGTACTTC,CASSLEGHSYEQYF
few,TRBJ2-1,TRBD1,TRBV24-1,TGTGCCACCAGTGATTTCGGGACAGGGGAAGATGAGCAGTTCTTC,CATSDFGTGEDEQFF
-,TRBJ2-1,TRBD1,TRBV29-1,TGCAGCGTTGAAGAGACAGGGTCGGGCTCCTACAATGAGCAGTTCTTC,CSVEETGSGSYNEQFF
-,TRBJ1-3,-,TRBV18,TGTGCCAGCTCACCCTCTATCGGGGACATCTCTGGAAACACCATATATTTT,CASSPSIGDISGNTIYF
-,TRBJ2-2,-,TRBV19,TGTGCCAGTAGTATGGAAGGGGGTCCCAACACCGGGGAGCTGTTTTTT,CASSMEGGPNTGELFF
-,TRBJ2-1,TRBD1,TRBV3-1/TRBV3-2,TGTGCCAGCAGTTCCGGGACAGGGGGCTTCAATGAGCAGTTCTTC,CASSSGTGGFNEQFF
-,TRBJ2-7,TRBD2,TRBV10-3,TGTGCCATCGGGGGGGTACTCTCCTACGAGCAGTACTTC,CAIGGVLSYEQYF
once,TRBJ1-5,-,TRBV3-1/TRBV3-2,TGTGCCAGCAGCCAAGGTACGAGGAATCAGCCCCAGCATTTT,CASSQGTRNQPQHF
few,TRBJ1-2,-,TRBV28,TGTGCCAGCACCGTTTCGGGTGCGTATGGCTACACCTTC,CASTVSGAYGYTF
few,TRBJ1-1,-,TRBV19,TGTGCCAGTAAGGTGACGGGGTCGATCGCTGAAGCTTTCTTT,CASKVTGSIAEAFF
-,TRBJ2-2,TRBD1,TRBV6-5,TGTGCCAGCAGCTCCGGGACAGGGATCGCCGGGGAGCTGTTTTTT,CASSSGTGIAGELFF
-,TRBJ2-6,-,TRBV5-3,TGTGCCAGAAGCCCTCCAGGGGCAGGGGCCAACGTCCTGACTTTC,CARSPPGAGANVLTF
-,TRBJ1-5,-,TRBV11-2,TGTGCCAGCAGCTTCAGGGGTGGTCAGCCCCAGCATTTT,CASSFRGGQPQHF
once,TRBJ1-2,-,TRBV27,TGTGCCAGCAAGTCTTCAGGGAACCATGGCTACACCTTC,CASKSSGNHGYTF
-,TRBJ1-6,-,TRBV5-1,TGCGCCAGCAGCTTGGGGACAGTCCCTAATTCACCCCTCCACTTT,CASSLGTVPNSPLHF
-,TRBJ1-2,TRBD1,TRBV27,TGTGCCAGCAGTCCCGGGACAGGGAGTAACTATGGCTACACCTTC,CASSPGTGSNYGYTF
-,TRBJ1-3,-,TRBV5-1,TGCGCCAGCAGCTTTGAGGGTGGTGGAAACACCATATATTTT,CASSFEGGGNTIYF
-,TRBJ2-3,TRBD2,TRBV7-9,TGTGCCAGCAGCTTAGCAGGTAGCGGGGGGGCGAATACGCAGTATTTT,CASSLAGSGGANTQYF
-,TRBJ1-2,-,TRBV30,TGTGCCTGGACCCCCGGAGTGCCCTATGGCTACACCTTC,CAWTPGVPYGYTF
-,TRBJ1-2,-,TRBV19,TGTGCCAGTAGTATTTTATCTGGGACATCATATGGCTACACCTTC,CASSILSGTSYGYTF
once,TRBJ1-2,-,TRBV2,TGTGCCAGCCTCCTTCCCCCACAGGGCAACTATGGCTACACCTTC,CASLLPPQGNYGYTF
-,TRBJ2-7,-,TRBV24-1,TGTGCCACCAGTGACAGCGGAGGCCCCTACGAGCAGTACTTC,CATSDSGGPYEQYF
-,TRBJ1-5,-,TRBV19,TGTGCCAGTAGTCCCCCACAGGGAAGCCAGCCCCAGCATTTT,CASSPPQGSQPQHF
-,TRBJ2-2,-,TRBV10-1,TGCGCCAGCAGTGAGGGGGGGACGAACACCGGGGAGCTGTTTTTT,CASSEGGTNTGELFF
once,TRBJ2-1,TRBD1,TRBV6-2/TRBV6-3,TGTGCCAGCAGTTACTCGATCCAGGACAGGCGCTACAATGAGCAGTTCTTC,CASSYSIQDRRYNEQFF
-,TRBJ2-1,TRBD2,TRBV6-5,TGTGCCAGCAGTCTTAGCGGGGACCGGTACAATGAGCAGTTCTTC,CASSLSGDRYNEQFF
-,TRBJ2-3,-,TRBV5-4,TGTGCCAGCAACTCCCCTAGCACAGATACGCAGTATTTT,CASNSPSTDTQYF
-,TRBJ1-1,-,TRBV5-5,TGTGCCAGCGAATGGAGCGAGGGCACTGAAGCTTTCTTT,CASEWSEGTEAFF
-,TRBJ1-1,-,TRBV18,TGTGCCAGCTCACCACCGGGCTTAGGGGGGGACACTGAAGCTTTCTTT,CASSPPGLGGDTEAFF
-,TRBJ2-5,TRBD2,TRBV6-1,TGTGCCAGCAGTGAGGCCGGGGGGAGCCAAGAGACCCAGTACTTC,CASSEAGGSQETQYF
-,TRBJ1-5,-,TRBV20-1,TGCAGTGCTAGTTCAGGGTTCCAGCCCCAGCATTTT,CSASSGFQPQHF
once,TRBJ1-1,TRBD1,TRBV5-4,TGTGCCAGCAGCTGGCAGGGGGTTGAAGCTTTCTTT,CASSWQGVEAFF